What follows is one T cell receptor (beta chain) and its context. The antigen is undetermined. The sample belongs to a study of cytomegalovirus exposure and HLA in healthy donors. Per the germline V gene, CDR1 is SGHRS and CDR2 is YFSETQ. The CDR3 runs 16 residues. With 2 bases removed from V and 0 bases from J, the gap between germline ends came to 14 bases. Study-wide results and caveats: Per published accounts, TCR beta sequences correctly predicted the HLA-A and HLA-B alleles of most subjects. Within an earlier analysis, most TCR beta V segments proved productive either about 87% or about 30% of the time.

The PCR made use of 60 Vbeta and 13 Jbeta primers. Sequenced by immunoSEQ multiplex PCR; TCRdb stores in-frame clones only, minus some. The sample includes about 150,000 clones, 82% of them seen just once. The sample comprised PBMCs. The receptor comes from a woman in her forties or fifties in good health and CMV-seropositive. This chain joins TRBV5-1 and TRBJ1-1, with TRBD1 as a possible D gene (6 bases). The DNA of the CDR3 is TGCGCCAGCAGCTTTCATTCGGACAGCATGAACACTGAAGCTTTCTTT. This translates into CASSFHSDSMNTEAFF.